The clone carrying this T cell receptor (beta chain) has just a few counts. Quantitative 5'-RACE with molecular barcodes produced the TCR beta libraries. One entry per CDR3 protein, called by TCRdb with MiXCR from the 5' RACE reads. The repertoire holds about 160,000 distinct CDR3 sequences, roughly 18% seen once, with about 7.8% in the top ten. This record belongs to a study of CD8 T cells in ankylosing spondylitis. Material for sequencing was blood, either unsorted or a sorted T cell fraction (not recorded which). The sequence came from a male donor with ankylosing spondylitis or in good health (not recorded which).

This chain's CDR3 is CASSQVGGGSGEQFF. CDR3 bases: TGTGCCAGCAGCCAAGTTGGCGGTGGGTCCGGTGAGCAGTTCTTC. The chain combines TRBV3-1 with TRBJ2-1; D remains ambiguous. Between the trimmed V and J ends, which lost 1 base and 9 bases, there was a span of 16 bases. Germline values: CDR1 LGHDT, CDR2 YNNKEL (reference sequence). There are 15 residues in the CDR3.